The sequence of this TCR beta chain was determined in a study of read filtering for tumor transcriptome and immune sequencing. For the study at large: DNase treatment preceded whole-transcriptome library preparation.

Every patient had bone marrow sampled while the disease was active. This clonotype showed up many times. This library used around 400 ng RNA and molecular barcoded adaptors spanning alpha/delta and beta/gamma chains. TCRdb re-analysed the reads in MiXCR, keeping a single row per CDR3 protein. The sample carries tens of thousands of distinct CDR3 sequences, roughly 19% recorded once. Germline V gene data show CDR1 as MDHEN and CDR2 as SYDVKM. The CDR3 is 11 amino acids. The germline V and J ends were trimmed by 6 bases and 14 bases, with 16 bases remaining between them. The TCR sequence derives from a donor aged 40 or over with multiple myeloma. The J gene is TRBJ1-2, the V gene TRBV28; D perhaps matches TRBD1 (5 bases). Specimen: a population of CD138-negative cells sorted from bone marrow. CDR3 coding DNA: TGTGCCAGCAGCCGACTAGGGGCCCAAACCTTC. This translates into CASSRLGAQTF.